Described below is a single T cell receptor beta chain sequence and its context. There are a few counts of this clone. Its antigen remains unidentified. The junction differs from germline at one of its ends, possibly a read error. The data derive from a study of cytomegalovirus exposure and HLA in healthy donors (dated 2017 in TCRdb). Study-wide context: In an earlier analysis of about 560 of the donors, 276 Gb of sequence data and some 120 million unique TCR beta sequences from about 179 million T cells were reported. About 300 gigabases of sequencing data and tens of millions of unique TCR sequences were included in an early release covering about 700 HLA-typed donors. Of the 350 to 400 genotyped donors, over 65% fell in the genetic ancestry cluster associated with self-reported Caucasian donors. The aim of the study was to test whether cataloging public T cell receptors could identify signatures of past pathogen exposure. The T cell repertoires of some 670 subjects were profiled by immunosequencing and related to cytomegalovirus serostatus. Along with the approximately 620-subject first cohort, a separate validation cohort of 120 different subjects was used. To predict cytomegalovirus infection status, the study combined high-throughput TCR immunosequencing, statistical association of individual TCRs with disease status, and machine learning. A later analysis re-examined previously published TCR beta repertoires from 500 to 700 donors and added high-resolution HLA genotyping to investigate patterns of TCR occurrence. In the later analysis, no new phenotypic data were used to find candidate immune exposures; instead, reliance was placed on TCR beta sequences and their occurrence across donors. To decide whether each TCR beta V gene segment behaved as functional or pseudogenic, an earlier analysis of some 600 of the donors relied on high-throughput TCR beta sequencing. Donor age, sex, ethnicity and CMV serostatus were collected together with the repertoire data. A later genetic analysis used genome-wide SNP genotypes for about 55% of the 666 donors, treating that subset as a discovery cohort. Every discovery cohort repertoire had been produced on one sequencing platform. HLA typing included class I and class II loci at four-digit resolution. The number of typed donors differed by locus: about 629-630 for A, B, C, DRB1 and DQB1; some 500 for DQA1; 606 for DPA1; and about 450 for DPB1. Four to six DR-DQ haplotypes were handled as single units for association and clustering, since linkage in the cohort was strong. Among under 450 genotyped donors of the cohort, an average of roughly 240,000 unique TCR beta nucleotide sequences were sequenced per donor, roughly 20% of them non-productive. Findings and caveats that apply to the study as a whole: In vitro tests confirmed that a few of the cytomegalovirus-associated TCR beta chains recognize cytomegalovirus antigens. Because some donors lacked HLA typing at each locus, the association tests relied only on the typed subset. The 87-base-pair reads could not distinguish some IMGT-functional V segments, including TRBV6-2 and TRBV6-3, so those segments were excluded. A later analysis found that HLA-associated TCR beta chains were more clonally expanded and had lower generation probabilities than equally common non-associated chains. A total of 150 or so TCR beta chains were listed by the study as associated with cytomegalovirus. When HLA alleles, especially DR and DQ, strongly co-occurred, attributing TCR associations to individual alleles was difficult. A further reported finding was that TCR beta sequences accurately predicted the HLA-A and HLA-B alleles for most subjects in the first cohort. The presence/absence analyses assumed that sequencing depth was roughly uniform across donors, and that assumption may not be true. Linkage disequilibrium might explain the correlated functional status among segregating V segments, but an unknown experimental factor could not be ruled out. Cytomegalovirus status was reported to be diagnosed by the classifier with high specificity and sensitivity in both the original and validation cohorts. In a later genetic analysis, a missense DCLRE1C variant was associated with V-gene and J-gene trimming of TCR beta chains, and the association was replicated in an independent cohort. Over 15 rarely observed V segments, including chromosome 9 orphons, were excluded from the earlier analysis of a few hundred of the donors because counts were too low. In a later analysis, TCR association rates were found to vary across HLA loci, with the most associated TCRs seen for DRB1 alleles and the fewest for HLA-C alleles. A cluster of highly shared sequence variants was judged likely to represent a technical artifact of the sequencing pipeline. According to a later analysis, parvovirus B19, influenza, CMV and Epstein-Barr virus appeared linked to several top co-occurrence clusters. In this cohort, only TCR beta chains were sequenced, and detectable features were limited by the absence of alpha or paired-chain data. Across donors, most TCR sequences were observed very rarely, whereas some public TCRs were present in many individuals. According to the authors, the approach could potentially be generalized to other disease states and immunological phenotypes. A later analysis found that most CMV-associated TCR beta chains appeared HLA-restricted, with HLA associations seemingly driven largely by CMV exposure. Specific HLA alleles were associated with over 15,000 TCR beta sequences at a false discovery rate of 0.05 in a later analysis. An earlier analysis of approximately 530 of the donors showed that most TCR beta V segments appeared in productive rearrangements either about 90% or about 30% of the time, which broadly matched IMGT annotations. CMV serostatus was the only immune exposure information available for the cohort. A later genetic analysis reported fewer N-insertions in productive TCRs among donors in an Asian-associated ancestry cluster than the roughly 700-donor mean.

The cohort comprised 666 healthy bone marrow donors. At the time of sampling, every cohort member was nominally healthy, though immune exposures that went unrecorded were likely present. The donor tested CMV seronegative, placing the donor among the 350 to 400 seronegative members of the cohort. A peripheral blood sample was provided by each donor, and peripheral blood mononuclear cells were used for TCR beta sequencing. The Qiagen DNeasy Blood Extraction Kit was used to extract genomic DNA from the blood cell samples. From the cysteine through the phenylalanine, the CDR3 covers 9 amino acids. Only the CDR3 part of the read is kept: 27 bases, read in frame from the first base. According to the germline V gene, CDR1 reads MNHEY and CDR2 reads SVGAGI. The library was made by the immunoSEQ multiplex PCR assay. For the multiplex PCR, a mixture combining 60 forward primers for TCR Vbeta segments and 13 reverse primers for TCR Jbeta segments was used. The CDR3 region of rearranged TCR beta genes was amplified from genomic DNA with a multiplex PCR assay. On the Illumina HiSeq System, the amplified TCR beta libraries were sequenced as 87-base-pair reads. Per the source publication's procedure: A later analysis counted some 80 million unique TCR beta chains across the roughly 700 repertoires, and 9.5 million to 11 million of these chains were shared by at least two donors. To remove PCR and sequencing errors, raw reads were error-corrected and collapsed into unique sequences using a nearest-neighbor algorithm that merged closely related sequences. V, D and J gene segments were assigned by aligning CDR3 sequences to IMGT reference sequences. For a sequence to be retained, a match of at least six nucleotides to both a V gene segment and a J gene segment was required. A rearrangement counted as productive if the CDR3 had no stop codons and remained in frame with V and J, and every other rearrangement counted as non-productive. CDR3 was defined according to IMGT convention as the region running from the second conserved V-encoded cysteine to the conserved J-encoded phenylalanine. The earlier analysis of a few hundred of the donors excluded any sequence lacking an unambiguous match to a single V gene segment. An earlier analysis of 587 of the donors called V segments functional above 56.7% productive rearrangements and segregating when the between-donor standard deviation exceeded 5%. A statistical classification framework was built for diagnosing cytomegalovirus status from the catalog of TCR beta chain sequences. V and J gene assignment, in a later analysis, came from comparing TCR nucleotide sequences with IMGT/GENE-DB human TR gene sequences. The TCRdist pipeline was used in a later analysis to assign CDR3 sequences and most-parsimonious VDJ recombination scenarios. In a later analysis, each TCR beta chain was defined by its CDR3 amino acid sequence together with its V-gene family, and reads lacking a unique V-gene family were excluded. In a later analysis, approximately 590 highly shared, low-generation-probability nucleotide sequences were removed to address suspected cross-contamination and a sequencing artifact. A later analysis calculated a clonal expansion index for each public chain from normalized within-repertoire ranks of inferred template counts. In a later analysis, generation probabilities were computed with a VDJ recombination model fitted to out-of-frame rearrangements, and the resulting probabilities were checked against IGoR. In a later analysis, hypergeometric tests were used to score TCR-TCR, TCR-HLA and TCR-CMV co-occurrence, with a repertoire-size bias correction applied to TCR pairs. False discovery rates were estimated in a later analysis by permuting HLA or CMV assignments 20 times. A later analysis grouped co-occurring TCRs with DBSCAN, adding TCRdist sequence similarity when clustering within HLA-allele-positive subsets. Co-occurrence clustering excluded repertoires with fewer than 30,000 or more than 120,000 public chains, plus five with anomalous nucleotide sharing. TCRdb stores this immuneACCESS table with in-frame sequences only. Part of the clones is absent; in the studies checked, under half of the shortfall reflects unresolved V genes, and no reason is known for the rest. Clonal size and the V and J genes are those of that table, whereas D and trimming came from the DNA. This sample has roughly 81,000 clones in its table, and roughly 78% of those were observed once. The top ten clonotypes cover about 2.3% of the sample.

The V and J genes are TRBV6-5 and TRBJ1-3, with the D gene not clear enough to name. What was sequenced was PBMCs. The TCR was taken from a man under 40 in good health and CMV-seronegative. The nucleotides are TGTGCCAGCAGTTACCCTAAGATTTTT. The encoded protein is CASSYPKIF.